The rows below give T cell receptor beta chains drawn from one sample of a study of cytomegalovirus exposure and HLA in healthy donors. Repertoires were generated with immunoSEQ multiplex PCR, while TCRdb's copy carries only in-frame clones and drops some. The sample has 150,000 to 200,000 clones, 65% to 70% seen once. Material: PBMCs. The receptor source for this set is a woman aged 18-30 years in good health and CMV-seropositive. CDR3s include the opening cysteine and the closing phenylalanine or tryptophan. A D gene is named only where the DNA matches it firmly. Size tells how often a clone was seen (once, few, many) or the class of an expanded clone, and some rows leave it out.

d_call | clone_size | j_call | v_call | cdr3_aa | cdr3_nt
TRBD1 | - | TRBJ1-1 | TRBV27 | CASSLSYGNAGGIVGSFF | TGTGCCAGCAGTTTATCCTACGGTAACGCAGGGGGGATCGTAGGGTCTTTCTTT
TRBD2 | - | TRBJ2-1 | TRBV7-3 | CASSSMLAGGYNEQFF | TGTGCCAGCAGCTCTATGCTAGCGGGGGGGTACAATGAGCAGTTCTTC
TRBD1 | few | TRBJ1-1 | TRBV19 | CASPKLSQGANTEAFF | TGTGCCAGTCCAAAACTGTCCCAGGGGGCGAACACTGAAGCTTTCTTT
TRBD1 | - | TRBJ1-1 | TRBV18 | CASSIDRGSEGTEAFF | TGTGCCAGCTCAATCGACAGGGGTTCAGAGGGGACTGAAGCTTTCTTT
TRBD2 | - | TRBJ2-7 | TRBV7-8 | CASSLGASGTYEQYF | TGTGCCAGCAGCTTAGGGGCTAGCGGGACATACGAGCAGTACTTC
- | - | TRBJ2-2 | TRBV27 | CASSIMNTGELFF | TGTGCCAGCAGTATTATGAACACCGGGGAGCTGTTTTTT
TRBD1 | - | TRBJ2-5 | TRBV29-1 | CSGLAQGLFQETQYF | TGCAGCGGATTGGCACAGGGGCTGTTCCAAGAGACCCAGTACTTC
TRBD2 | - | TRBJ2-6 | TRBV19 | CATNGGSGANVLTF | TGTGCCACCAACGGGGGGTCTGGGGCCAACGTCCTGACTTTC
TRBD1 | - | TRBJ2-7 | TRBV27 | CASSTRTGMEYEQYF | TGTGCCAGCAGTACACGGACAGGGATGGAGTACGAGCAGTACTTC
TRBD1 | - | TRBJ1-2 | TRBV30 | CAWSHIGQGPSNYGYTF | TGTGCCTGGAGTCACATCGGACAGGGGCCCTCTAACTATGGCTACACCTTC
- | - | TRBJ2-7 | TRBV21-1 | CASTKRGGNFTYEQYF | TGTGCCAGCACTAAAAGAGGCGGGAATTTTACCTACGAGCAGTACTTC
- | - | TRBJ2-1 | TRBV5-6 | CASSFETARNEQFF | TGTGCCAGCAGCTTTGAGACAGCACGAAATGAGCAGTTCTTC
TRBD1 | - | TRBJ1-4 | TRBV6-5 | CASSYHRGATNEKLFF | TGTGCCAGCAGTTACCACAGGGGGGCAACTAATGAAAAACTGTTTTTT
TRBD1 | - | TRBJ2-7 | TRBV28 | CASSPNYLGTGPEQYF | TGTGCCAGCAGTCCGAACTACCTTGGGACAGGGCCCGAGCAGTACTTC
- | few | TRBJ1-5 | TRBV28 | CASSSGVGAQPQHF | TGTGCCAGCAGTTCTGGGGTGGGGGCCCAGCCCCAGCATTTT
- | - | TRBJ2-7 | TRBV4-3 | CASSPGLGAKYEQYF | TGCGCCAGCAGCCCGGGTTTGGGGGCGAAGTACGAGCAGTACTTC
- | once | TRBJ1-2 | TRBV4-1 | CASSHRAGISGGGYTF | TGCGCCAGCAGCCACCGCGCGGGGATCTCTGGGGGTGGCTACACCTTC
TRBD1 | - | TRBJ1-2 | TRBV25-1 | CASNTQGALGYTF | TGTGCCAGCAATACACAGGGGGCGCTTGGCTACACCTTC
- | few | TRBJ1-4 | TRBV6-1 | CASEASLVASKLFF | TGTGCCAGCGAGGCCTCATTGGTAGCCTCGAAACTGTTTTTT
TRBD2 | - | TRBJ2-5 | TRBV6-1 | CASSEAGGPKTQYF | TGTGCCAGCAGTGAAGCGGGAGGGCCAAAGACCCAGTACTTC
- | few | TRBJ1-2 | TRBV30 | CAWSPPTGGDGYTF | TGTGCCTGGAGTCCTCCTACAGGAGGGGACGGCTACACCTTC
- | - | TRBJ1-2 | TRBV6-5 | CASTNGVNGYTF | TGTGCCAGCACAAACGGGGTAAATGGCTACACCTTC
TRBD2 | - | TRBJ2-3 | TRBV4-2 | CASRQGLAGDTDTQYF | TGTGCCAGCAGACAAGGACTAGCGGGGGACACAGATACGCAGTATTTT
TRBD2 | - | TRBJ2-1 | TRBV27 | CASSSFLGLAADNEQFF | TGTGCCAGCAGTTCCTTCCTAGGACTAGCGGCAGACAACGAGCAGTTCTTC
TRBD1 | - | TRBJ2-7 | TRBV10-3 | CAISGRTGVYEQYF | TGTGCCATCAGTGGCCGGACAGGGGTCTACGAGCAGTACTTC
- | - | TRBJ1-4 | TRBV4-1 | CASSQGPGNEKLFF | TGCGCCAGCAGCCAAGGGCCCGGGAATGAAAAACTGTTTTTT
- | - | TRBJ2-7 | TRBV14 | CASSQDLVNYEQYF | TGTGCCAGCAGCCAAGATCTTGTCAACTACGAGCAGTACTTC
- | - | TRBJ1-1 | TRBV6-4 | CASSYTGSTEAFF | TGTGCCAGCAGCTACACAGGGTCCACTGAAGCTTTCTTT
TRBD1 | - | TRBJ1-2 | TRBV4-2 | CASSRTGRNYGYTF | TGTGCCAGCAGCCGGACAGGGCGTAACTATGGCTACACCTTC
- | - | TRBJ1-2 | TRBV5-4 | CAPGGDLGYTF | TGTGCCCCGGGGGGGGACCTGGGCTACACCTTC
- | once | TRBJ1-1 | TRBV18 | CASSVREENTEAFF | TGTGCCAGCTCCGTCAGGGAAGAGAACACTGAAGCTTTCTTT
- | few | TRBJ2-1 | TRBV7-2 | CASSLRDNQINEQFF | TGTGCCAGCAGCCTCCGGGACAATCAAATCAATGAGCAGTTCTTC
- | - | TRBJ1-2 | TRBV6-5 | CASSYSGVNYGYTF | TGTGCCAGCAGTTATAGCGGGGTTAACTATGGCTACACCTTC
- | - | TRBJ2-3 | TRBV5-6 | CASSLGSTHTQYF | TGTGCCAGCAGCTTGGGTAGTACTCATACGCAGTATTTT
- | - | TRBJ1-6 | TRBV5-4 | CASSQDSGGSPLHF | TGTGCCAGCAGCCAGGACAGCGGGGGTTCACCCCTCCACTTT
TRBD1 | - | TRBJ1-2 | TRBV4-1 | CASSRGQGAGDYGYTF | TGCGCCAGCAGCCGAGGACAGGGGGCGGGGGACTATGGCTACACCTTC
TRBD2 | - | TRBJ2-3 | TRBV4-2 | CASSQDQGLAAITDTQYF | TGTGCCAGCAGCCAAGATCAAGGACTAGCGGCGATCACAGATACGCAGTATTTT
TRBD2 | - | TRBJ2-7 | TRBV7-9 | CASSLAREGYEQYF | TGTGCCAGCAGCTTAGCGCGGGAGGGCTACGAGCAGTACTTC
- | - | TRBJ1-2 | TRBV5-1 | CASSEQTANYGYTF | TGCGCCAGCAGTGAACAGACGGCAAACTATGGCTACACCTTC
TRBD1 | once | TRBJ1-2 | TRBV7-9 | CASSSLNRDSYGYTF | TGTGCCAGCAGTTCCCTCAACCGGGACAGCTATGGCTACACCTTC
- | - | TRBJ1-5 | TRBV5-1 | CASSLAGGVNQPQHF | TGCGCCAGCAGCTTGGCGGGAGGCGTCAATCAGCCCCAGCATTTT
- | - | TRBJ1-6 | TRBV6-1 | CASSESQGNSPLHF | TGTGCCAGCAGTGAATCCCAGGGGAATTCACCCCTCCACTTT
TRBD1 | once | TRBJ1-5 | TRBV28 | CASSPPKGQGMPQHF | TGTGCCAGCAGTCCCCCCAAGGGACAGGGGATGCCCCAGCATTTT
- | - | TRBJ2-5 | TRBV5-6 | CASSRTGETQYF | TGTGCCAGCAGCCGGACTGGAGAGACCCAGTACTTC
- | few | TRBJ1-1 | TRBV9 | CASSEEGGAGDTEAFF | TGTGCCAGCAGCGAGGAGGGGGGGGCCGGGGACACTGAAGCTTTCTTT
TRBD1 | - | TRBJ2-1 | TRBV7-3 | CASSLIPGTGGYNEQFF | TGTGCCAGCAGCTTAATTCCAGGGACAGGTGGTTACAATGAGCAGTTCTTC
- | once | TRBJ1-3 | TRBV5-1 | CASSPGWLNSGNTIYF | TGCGCCAGCAGCCCAGGCTGGTTGAACTCTGGAAACACCATATATTTT
- | - | TRBJ1-4 | TRBV7-2 | CASSLGGGDEKLFF | TGTGCCAGCAGCTTAGGGGGCGGGGACGAAAAACTGTTTTTT